This T cell receptor (beta chain) comes out of a study of blood T cell repertoires in COVID-19. Across the whole study: Collection of acute and convalescent COVID-19 samples took place in the United States, Italy and Spain.

Trimming shortened V by 6 bases and J by 4 bases, and 7 bases separated the two germline ends. In germline, CDR1 is LNHNV, CDR2 YYDKDF (reference sequence). The CDR3 covers 12 residues. Methods used by the authors: Estimates of nucleated cell counts were drawn from the amplification of reference gene primers. Measured with immunoSEQ multiplex PCR; TCRdb has only the in-frame clones, and not every one. V and J calls plus clone size are reproduced from that table; the DNA served to infer D and trimming. Among just over 150,000 clones listed, about 85% were seen once. The sequencing sample was made of peripheral blood. This chain uses TRBV15 with TRBJ2-1; D unclear. The receptor was derived from a human donor with acute or convalescent COVID-19. The donor label of this sample is uncertain. This CDR3 is CATSPTYNEQFF. In DNA, the CDR3 is TGTGCCACCAGTCCCACTTACAATGAGCAGTTCTTC.